This entry features one T cell receptor (beta chain) sequence. Its antigen is not known. The CDR3 covers 15 residues. Per germline, CDR1 SEHNR and CDR2 FQNEAQ (reference sequence). The junction had 5 bases not matched to a gene; V was cut back by 3 bases and J by 2 bases. The data originate from a study of siplizumab effects on memory and regulatory T cells. Study-level points and caveats: Alloreactive sequences traceable to unstimulated CD4+ memory cells declined significantly under siplizumab.

This table comes from immunoSEQ multiplex PCR, and its TCRdb copy is limited to in-frame clones, with some not included. The repertoire holds 100,000 or so clones, with about 95% as singletons. The sample comprised non-Treg CD4+ T cells sorted from blood. The chain uses TRBV7-9 and TRBJ2-3, with 7 bases that match TRBD2. The TCR was taken from a human donor in good health. Here the CDR3 DNA reads TGTGCCAGCAGCTTTGAGCGGGGCACCACAGATACGCAGTATTTT. This encodes CASSFERGTTDTQYF.